These T cell receptor beta chains were read from a single sample in a study of human T cells and chemical hapten exposure. Using its own MiXCR run on the RACE reads, TCRdb lists one record per CDR3 protein. In the table there are about 130,000 distinct CDR3 sequences, approximately 9.1% of which are singletons. The material sequenced was whole blood. These receptor sequences come from a male donor in good health. Some clones in this sample may be carry-over from other donors' samples. CDR3s leave out the opening cysteine and the closing phenylalanine or tryptophan. Each record gives: J gene, clone size, V gene, CDR3 protein. Clone size is given for some rows only: seen once, a few or many times, or a class if the clone is expanded.

>TRBJ1-1|-|TRBV9
ASSVATGARGRVTEAF
>TRBJ1-4|few|TRBV30
AWSSKQGTNEKLF
>TRBJ2-3|many|TRBV3-1
ASSQVVAGGPYTQY
>TRBJ2-6|-|TRBV9
ASSVSTGSLSGANVLT
>TRBJ2-7|few|TRBV12-3/TRBV12-4
ASSLWVNEQY
>TRBJ1-2|-|TRBV20-1
SARDLPNYGYT
>TRBJ2-7|-|TRBV7-2
ASSSRGRQERARNEQY
>TRBJ2-1|-|TRBV30
AWSVEFGLGNEQF
>TRBJ1-5|many|TRBV6-1
ASGTGGNQPQH
>TRBJ1-5|-|TRBV6-5
ASWGGGNQPQH
>TRBJ1-4|many|TRBV18
ASSPGTGDEKLF
>TRBJ1-6|few|TRBV2
ASSDGGQGFSPLH
>TRBJ1-1|few|TRBV6-6
ASSYSIFGQGKLTEAF
>TRBJ2-7|many|TRBV4-1
ASSQVRQGLAGGYEQY
>TRBJ2-7|few|TRBV5-1
ASSFQPQGAGKDEQY
>TRBJ1-3|few|TRBV20-1
SALGLGRGSGNTIY
>TRBJ2-3|few|TRBV20-1
SARDKGASGDTQY
>TRBJ2-3|-|TRBV7-2
ASSLERTSGRAKGTDTQY
>TRBJ2-7|-|TRBV29-1
SVVGGMMRYEQY
>TRBJ1-6|many|TRBV16
ASSQGLAGGDSPLH
>TRBJ2-7|-|TRBV7-9
ASSNNQEREQGSRYEQY
>TRBJ1-4|-|TRBV20-1
SARWPFGEKLF
>TRBJ2-1|many|TRBV7-8
ASSSTKQGHLNEQF
>TRBJ2-7|few|TRBV7-2
ASSSPLIAGGNSYEQY
>TRBJ2-5|-|TRBV7-2
ASSRVGETQY
>TRBJ2-7|many|TRBV5-1
ASSSGTVNSYEQY